This passage covers 23 T cell receptor beta chains from one sample sequenced in a study of CD8+CD57+ T cells in acquired aplastic anemia. The authors sequenced patients whose flow cytometry had shown CD8+CD57+ cell expansion. For CDR3 and TCR beta VDJ profiling, genomic DNA was the template used. TCRdb passed the reads through MiXCR, listing each CDR3 protein once. The profile shows roughly 200,000 distinct CDR3 sequences, about 60% of them singletons. Source material: sorted CD4+, CD8+, or CD8+CD57+ T cells (not recorded which) from PBMCs. These receptors originate from a human donor with aplastic anemia.

This clonotype was picked up one time. The chain links TRBV3-1 to TRBJ2-3, with 7 bases lining up with TRBD1. The V gene end was trimmed by 1 base and the J gene end by 6 bases; junction bases not matched to a gene: 1. Per germline, CDR1 LGHDT and CDR2 YNNKEL (reference sequence). The CDR3 extends over 13 amino acids. In DNA form, the CDR3 reads TGTGCCAGCAGCCAAGCGACAGGGGATACGCAGTATTTT. It translates to CASSQATGDTQYF.

This clonotype occurred a few times. V is TRBV11-3 and J is TRBJ1-1; D perhaps matches TRBD1 (5 bases). The CDR3 runs 15 residues. The ends were cut back, 5 bases at V and 4 bases at J, with 17 bases in the middle. Per germline, CDR1 SGHNT and CDR2 YENEEA. The CDR3 reads CASSPSTRGGTEAFF. CDR3 DNA: TGTGCCAGCAGCCCCTCCACAAGGGGCGGCACTGAAGCTTTCTTT.

The rearrangement uses TRBV15 and TRBJ1-1; D may be TRBD1 (5 bases). CDR3 length: 13 amino acids. Looked up from germline, CDR1 is LNHNV and CDR2 is YYDKDF (reference sequence). Trimming took off 5 bases at V and 1 base at J, with 8 bases between the two ends. The CDR3 DNA reads as TGTGCCACCAGCGGAGGGACGAACACTGAAGCTTTCTTT. It specifies CATSGGTNTEAFF.

This clonotype was seen at least ten times. The chain links TRBV4-1 to TRBJ2-7; no firm D call. The V end lost 1 base, the J end lost 4 bases, and 8 bases lay between the germline ends. Germline V gene lookup returns CDR1 MGHRA and CDR2 YSYEKL. This CDR3 has 13 amino acids. CDR3 sequence reads: CASSQVRSYEQYF. The CDR3, as DNA: TGCGCCAGCAGCCAAGTCAGGAGTTACGAGCAGTACTTC.

The table lists this clonotype with a few counts. The genes are TRBV10-3 and TRBJ1-2, with 7 bases aligning to TRBD1. The CDR3 is 14 amino acids. Germline CDR1 reads ENHRY; CDR2 reads SYGVKD. V trimming: 8 bases; J trimming: 3 bases; junction bases outside the gene matches: 9. Here the CDR3 reads CAIGTGARDYGYTF. The CDR3 nucleotides are TGTGCCATCGGAACAGGGGCGCGGGACTATGGCTACACCTTC.

This clonotype was found once. CDR3 amino acids: CASSYGGLSGETQYF. CDR3 in DNA: TGTGCCAGCAGTTACGGGGGATTATCGGGGGAGACCCAGTACTTC. The chain employs TRBV6-5 and TRBJ2-5, with D perhaps matching TRBD1 or TRBD2 (5 bases each). CDR3 length: 15 amino acids. CDR1 and CDR2 (germline): MNHEY, SVGAGI. V was clipped by 2 bases and J by 5 bases, with 15 bases between them.

The V call is TRBV10-3, the J call TRBJ2-7, with TRBD2 matching 13 bases. This CDR3 contains 19 residues. V gave up 6 bases and J gave up 5 bases; unmatched junction bases: 19. Germline loops: CDR1 ENHRY, CDR2 SYGVKD. The CDR3 nucleotides are TGTGCCATCAGCTCCGGGACTAGCGGGAACCTCCACGAGGTAAACGAGCAGTACTTC. This sequence encodes CAISSGTSGNLHEVNEQYF.

This chain links TRBV9 with TRBJ2-1; 7 bases are shared with TRBD1. Looked up from germline, CDR1 is SGDLS and CDR2 is YYNGEE. There are 15 residues in the CDR3. V shed 6 bases, J shed 7 bases, and the junction held 13 bases outside the gene matches. The CDR3 DNA reads TGTGCCAGCACCCCATCCGGGACAGTACGGAATGAGCAGTTCTTC. Translating it yields CASTPSGTVRNEQFF.

For this clonotype: Compared with germline, one end of the junction differs, possibly owing to a read error. This chain joins TRBV7-7 and TRBJ2-2; TRBD2 aligns across 16 bases. The CDR3 has 18 residues. Looked up from germline, CDR1 is SSHAT and CDR2 is FNYEAQ (reference sequence). The DNA of the CDR3 is TGTGCTAGCAGCACGGGACTAGCGGGAGGGCCACACACCGGGGAGCTGTTTTTT. This translates into CASSTGLAGGPHTGELFF.

This clonotype has a single count. The rearrangement links TRBV24-1 to TRBJ2-3, with 9 bases lining up with TRBD1. Germline-derived CDR1 and CDR2 are KGHDR and SFDVKD. The CDR3 extends over 16 amino acids. J was trimmed by 3 bases and V by 1 base; bases with no gene match: 4. CDR3 amino acids: CATSDFGQGRTDTQYF. DNA of the CDR3: TGTGCCACCAGTGATTTCGGACAGGGGAGGACAGATACGCAGTATTTT.

This clonotype was counted many times. This sequence joins TRBV6-5 and TRBJ1-5; the match to TRBD1 covers 8 bases. Germline CDR1 and CDR2: MNHEY and SVGAGI. V dropped 1 base and J dropped 3; count of bases not matched to a gene: 8. CDR3 length: 17 residues. The CDR3, as DNA: TGTGCCAGCAGTTACTATGCAGGGGGCATTCCCAATCAGCCCCAGCATTTT. Translation gives CASSYYAGGIPNQPQHF.

This clonotype was recorded at least ten times. The chain employs TRBV12-3 or TRBV12-4 and TRBJ2-7; 7 nucleotides match TRBD2. V was pared by 1 base and J by 2 bases, with 11 bases of the junction left unmatched. The CDR3 runs to 17 residues. The CDR3 DNA sequence: TGTGCCAGCAGTTTAGGGGGGGGGAGGGTGTCGGCCTACGAGCAGTACTTC. Translation gives CASSLGGGRVSAYEQYF.

V and J are TRBV7-2 and TRBJ2-7; TRBD1 agrees at 7 bases. V shed 5 bases and J 7 bases; nucleotides not matched to a gene: 8. The CDR3 runs to 13 residues. The germline V gene encodes CDR1 SGHTA and CDR2 FQGNSA. The CDR3 nucleotides read TGTGCCAGCAGCCCCCCGGACAGGTGGGAGCAGTACTTC. This sequence encodes CASSPPDRWEQYF.

This clonotype was detected ten times or more. The V gene is TRBV6-6, the J gene TRBJ2-1; TRBD1 agrees at 8 bases. V lost 4 bases to trimming and J lost 7 bases; unmatched junction nucleotides: 6. Germline-derived CDR1 and CDR2 are MNHNY and SVGAGI (reference sequence). This CDR3 contains 14 residues. In nucleotides, the CDR3 is TGTGCCAGCAGTTCGGACAGGGTTCGGAATGAGCAGTTCTTC. Translating gives CASSSDRVRNEQFF.

V is TRBV5-1 and J is TRBJ2-7, with no clear D. The CDR3 has 14 amino acids. Germline V gene lookup returns CDR1 SGHRS and CDR2 YFSETQ. The V gene lost 0 bases and the J gene lost 3 bases, with 10 bases spanning the gap. This chain's CDR3 is CASSLGAVGYEQYF. The CDR3 DNA follows: TGCGCCAGCAGCTTGGGGGCAGTCGGCTACGAGCAGTACTTC.

Concerning this clonotype itself: An end of the junction differs from the germline gene, which may be a read error. The J gene is TRBJ2-7, the V gene TRBV7-3, with 9 bases identical to TRBD1. This CDR3 contains 15 residues. The germline V gene encodes CDR1 SGHTA and CDR2 FQGTGA. The CDR3 nucleotides read TGCGCCAGCAGCAGGCAGACAGGGGGCTCCTACGAGCAGTACTTC. Translation: CASSRQTGGSYEQYF. The whole variable domain, remainder taken from reference TRBV7-3 and TRBJ2-7, is GAGVSQTPSNKVTEKGKYVELRCDPISGHTALYWYRQSLGQGPEFLIYFQGTGAADDSGLPNDRFFAVRPEGSVSTLKIQRTERGDSAVYLCASSRQTGGSYEQYFGPGTRLTVT.

The J gene is TRBJ2-7, the V gene TRBV2, with D maybe TRBD2 (7 bases). The V and J ends lost 5 bases and 3 bases respectively, with 17 bases between them. Germline V gene data show CDR1 as SNHLY and CDR2 as FYNNEI. This CDR3 region has 15 residues. CDR3 residues: CASSSTPGGGYEQYF. CDR3 DNA: TGTGCCAGCAGTTCAACTCCGGGGGGCGGCTACGAGCAGTACTTC.

The chain combines TRBV7-9 with TRBJ2-7, with D possibly matching TRBD2 (5 bases). V lost 5 bases and J 4 bases, leaving 12 bases between the germline ends. CDR3 length equals 13 residues. Per the germline V gene, CDR1 is SEHNR and CDR2 is FQNEAQ (reference sequence). Here the CDR3 reads CASSGWGAYEQYF. The CDR3 nucleotides read TGTGCCAGCAGCGGCTGGGGAGCGTACGAGCAGTACTTC. Full variable domain (rest looked up from reference TRBV7-9 and TRBJ2-7): DTGVSQNPRHKITKRGQNVTFRCDPISEHNRLYWYRQTLGQGPEFLTYFQNEAQLEKSRLLSDRFSAERPKGSFSTLEIQRTEQGDSAMYLCASSGWGAYEQYFGPGTRLTVT.

This chain connects TRBV19 to TRBJ2-2; no definite D call. Trimming pared 3 bases from V and 2 bases from J, leaving 13 bases between. Germline CDR1 LNHDA, CDR2 SQIVND (reference sequence). There are 16 residues in the CDR3. CDR3 region: CASSIRRLGNTGELFF. As DNA, the CDR3 is TGTGCCAGTAGTATTCGTAGGTTGGGAAACACCGGGGAGCTGTTTTTT. The variable domain in full, completed from reference TRBV19 and TRBJ2-2, reads DGGITQSPKYLFRKEGQNVTLSCEQNLNHDAMYWYRQDPGQGLRLIYYSQIVNDFQKGDIAEGYSVSREKKESFPLTVTSAQKNPTAFYLCASSIRRLGNTGELFFGEGSRLTVL.

The V gene is TRBV25-1, the J gene TRBJ2-7; tentative D call: TRBD2 (6 bases). V lost 2 bases and J 2 bases, leaving 13 bases between the germline ends. From germline, CDR1 is MGHDK and CDR2 SYGVNS. This CDR3 is built from 15 residues. CDR3 coding DNA: TGTGCCAGCAGTGAAGGGGGGAGTAGAACCTACGAGCAGTACTTC. Amino acid sequence: CASSEGGSRTYEQYF.

V and J are TRBV19 and TRBJ1-1, with no clear D. Germline CDR1 and CDR2: LNHDA and SQIVND (reference sequence). This CDR3 contains 17 residues. V shed 2 bases and J shed 1 base, with 17 bases lying between them. The CDR3 DNA sequence: TGTGCCAGTAGTATACCCGAGGAAAATACAAGGAACACTGAAGCTTTCTTT. As protein: CASSIPEENTRNTEAFF. Full variable domain (remainder filled in from reference TRBV19 and TRBJ1-1): DGGITQSPKYLFRKEGQNVTLSCEQNLNHDAMYWYRQDPGQGLRLIYYSQIVNDFQKGDIAEGYSVSREKKESFPLTVTSAQKNPTAFYLCASSIPEENTRNTEAFFGQGTRLTVV.

This clonotype appeared once. This rearrangement joins TRBV2 to TRBJ2-3, with 15 bases matching TRBD2. The V and J ends lost 6 bases and 2 bases, in that order; junction bases with no gene match: 6. CDR1 and CDR2 (germline): SNHLY, FYNNEI. This CDR3 has 17 residues. As DNA, the CDR3 is TGTGCCAGCAGCGGGACTAGCGGGGGGCCAATCACAGATACGCAGTATTTT. This encodes CASSGTSGGPITDTQYF.

This clonotype was detected a few times. The J gene is TRBJ2-1, the V gene TRBV7-3; weak D call: TRBD2 (6 bases). The CDR3 sequence is 15 residues long. Germline V lookup: CDR1 SGHTA, CDR2 FQGTGA. The ends were cut back, 8 bases at V and 2 bases at J, with 16 bases in the middle. The CDR3 region is CASGGGTGPYNEQFF. CDR3 nucleotides: TGTGCCAGCGGGGGAGGAACAGGACCCTACAATGAGCAGTTCTTC. Drawing the rest from reference TRBV7-3 and TRBJ2-1, the complete variable domain is GAGVSQTPSNKVTEKGKYVELRCDPISGHTALYWYRQSLGQGPEFLIYFQGTGAADDSGLPNDRFFAVRPEGSVSTLKIQRTERGDSAVYLCASGGGTGPYNEQFFGPGTRLTVL.